The rows below give T cell receptor beta chains drawn from one sample of a study of regulatory T cells in long-lasting Graves disease. TCRdb re-called the multiplex PCR reads with MiXCR, one entry per CDR3 protein. This sample has about 450,000 distinct CDR3 sequences, with 15% to 20% found just once. The same data also went into a second study, on T cells in Graves' hyperthyroidism and ophthalmopathy.

The starting material was peripheral blood mononuclear cells (PBMCs), obtained at new diagnosis, from a patient treated with antithyroid drugs. Receptors originate from a woman aged 30 to 39 with Graves disease. The CDR3 runs from the conserved cysteine through the conserved F or W. A D gene is named only where the DNA matches it firmly. Only some rows state a clone size, as once, few, many or a class for expanded clones.

v_gene: TRBV20-1; j_gene: TRBJ1-5; d_gene: NA; abundance: NA; CDR3nt: TGCAGTGCTGGCACCCGGTGGTTCAGCAATCAGCCCCAGCATTTT; CDR3aa: CSAGTRWFSNQPQHF
v_gene: TRBV28; j_gene: TRBJ2-5; d_gene: TRBD2; abundance: many; CDR3nt: TGTGCCAGCAGTTCTCTGACTAGCGGGAGAACGGGGACCCAGTACTTC; CDR3aa: CASSSLTSGRTGTQYF
v_gene: TRBV10-3; j_gene: TRBJ2-3; d_gene: TRBD2; abundance: few; CDR3nt: TGTGCCATCAGTGAGGATCCGGGACTAGCGGGATCAGGTCCCACAGATACGCAGTATTTT; CDR3aa: CAISEDPGLAGSGPTDTQYF
v_gene: TRBV2; j_gene: TRBJ2-7; d_gene: TRBD1; abundance: many; CDR3nt: TGTGCCAGCAGGGGGGACAGCGCCTACGAGCAGTACTTC; CDR3aa: CASRGDSAYEQYF
v_gene: TRBV13; j_gene: TRBJ2-1; d_gene: NA; abundance: many; CDR3nt: TGTGCCAGCAGCTTCCAATACAATGAGCAGTTCTTC; CDR3aa: CASSFQYNEQFF
v_gene: TRBV15; j_gene: TRBJ1-5; d_gene: TRBD1; abundance: once; CDR3nt: TGTGCCACCAGCAGAGACAGGGGGCGAGCCTCTCCGGACAATCAGCCCCAGCATTTT; CDR3aa: CATSRDRGRASPDNQPQHF
v_gene: TRBV12-3/TRBV12-4; j_gene: TRBJ2-5; d_gene: NA; abundance: many; CDR3nt: TGTGCCAGCAGTTTGGTTGAAGGGAAAGAGACCCAGTACTTC; CDR3aa: CASSLVEGKETQYF
v_gene: TRBV6-2/TRBV6-3; j_gene: TRBJ1-1; d_gene: TRBD1; abundance: NA; CDR3nt: TGTGCCAGCAGTTTCCGACAGGGGGCCGAGAACACTGAAGCTTTCTTT; CDR3aa: CASSFRQGAENTEAFF
v_gene: TRBV19; j_gene: TRBJ1-1; d_gene: TRBD1; abundance: NA; CDR3nt: TGTGCCAGTCAGGGAGGACAGGCGAACACTGAAGCTTTCTTT; CDR3aa: CASQGGQANTEAFF
v_gene: TRBV4-1; j_gene: TRBJ2-1; d_gene: TRBD2; abundance: many; CDR3nt: TGCGCCAGCCGCCTAACGGTAGCGGGACTTAATGAGCAGTTCTTC; CDR3aa: CASRLTVAGLNEQFF
v_gene: TRBV6-1; j_gene: TRBJ2-1; d_gene: NA; abundance: NA; CDR3nt: TGTGCCAGCGGGCCCAATGAGCAGTTCTTC; CDR3aa: CASGPNEQFF
v_gene: TRBV7-3; j_gene: TRBJ2-5; d_gene: TRBD2; abundance: NA; CDR3nt: TGTGCCAGCAGCGAGGACCGGGGACTAGCGGGAGAGACCCAGTACTTC; CDR3aa: CASSEDRGLAGETQYF
v_gene: TRBV6-1; j_gene: TRBJ1-6; d_gene: NA; abundance: many; CDR3nt: TGTGCCAGCAGTCGAAGTAGCTCCTATAATTCACCCCTCCACTTT; CDR3aa: CASSRSSSYNSPLHF
v_gene: TRBV5-1; j_gene: TRBJ1-2; d_gene: TRBD1; abundance: many; CDR3nt: TGCGCCAGCAGCTTCGGGGACCGAACAGGGGGCGCGGAAGGTGGCTACACCTTC; CDR3aa: CASSFGDRTGGAEGGYTF
v_gene: TRBV7-6; j_gene: TRBJ2-7; d_gene: TRBD1; abundance: many; CDR3nt: TGTGCCAGCAGCTCCGCCCCGGGACAGGGACTTTACGAGCAGTACTTC; CDR3aa: CASSSAPGQGLYEQYF
v_gene: TRBV24-1; j_gene: TRBJ1-3; d_gene: TRBD1; abundance: NA; CDR3nt: TGTGCCACCAGTGACCCCGGGACAGCCGGAAACACCATATATTTT; CDR3aa: CATSDPGTAGNTIYF
v_gene: TRBV18; j_gene: TRBJ1-6; d_gene: TRBD1; abundance: many; CDR3nt: TGTGCCAGCTCTCGCCGGGACAGAACCAATTCACCCCTCCACTTT; CDR3aa: CASSRRDRTNSPLHF
v_gene: TRBV20-1; j_gene: TRBJ1-2; d_gene: TRBD1; abundance: many; CDR3nt: TGCAGTGCTAGCCTTACAGGGGTTCGTAACTATGGCTACACCTTC; CDR3aa: CSASLTGVRNYGYTF
v_gene: TRBV2; j_gene: TRBJ2-7; d_gene: NA; abundance: many; CDR3nt: TGTGCCAGCAGCCAGTTTGTGCAGGGTGGCGAGCAGTACTTC; CDR3aa: CASSQFVQGGEQYF
v_gene: TRBV18; j_gene: TRBJ1-1; d_gene: NA; abundance: NA; CDR3nt: TGTGCCAGCTCACCATCGCAGGGCGAAAAAGCTTTCTTT; CDR3aa: CASSPSQGEKAFF
v_gene: TRBV11-2; j_gene: TRBJ1-6; d_gene: NA; abundance: many; CDR3nt: TGTGCCAGCAGCTTAGATCTGGGGGACTCACCCCTCCACTTT; CDR3aa: CASSLDLGDSPLHF
v_gene: TRBV18; j_gene: TRBJ2-2; d_gene: NA; abundance: many; CDR3nt: TGCGCCAGCAGCCGAGTAACGAACACCGGGGAGCTGTTTTTT; CDR3aa: CASSRVTNTGELFF
v_gene: TRBV20-1; j_gene: TRBJ2-1; d_gene: NA; abundance: many; CDR3nt: TGCAGTGCTAGTGGAGGGGGTAATGAGCAGTTCTTC; CDR3aa: CSASGGGNEQFF
v_gene: TRBV20-1; j_gene: TRBJ2-5; d_gene: NA; abundance: few; CDR3nt: TGCAGTGCGGTCCGGGACCGATCGGAGACCCAGTACTTC; CDR3aa: CSAVRDRSETQYF
v_gene: TRBV19; j_gene: TRBJ1-1; d_gene: TRBD1; abundance: many; CDR3nt: TGTGCCCGCGGGACCCGGGACAGGAGTGAAGGGAGAGCTTTCTTT; CDR3aa: CARGTRDRSEGRAFF
v_gene: TRBV7-2; j_gene: TRBJ2-1; d_gene: NA; abundance: many; CDR3nt: TGTGCCAGCAGCTTAAGGGGGGGCCTCGAGAATGAGCAGTTCTTC; CDR3aa: CASSLRGGLENEQFF
v_gene: TRBV20-1; j_gene: TRBJ2-1; d_gene: TRBD2; abundance: many; CDR3nt: TGCAGTGCTCCAATACTAGCGGGTAGGACGAATGAGCAGTTCTTC; CDR3aa: CSAPILAGRTNEQFF
v_gene: TRBV6-2/TRBV6-3; j_gene: TRBJ2-3; d_gene: NA; abundance: NA; CDR3nt: TGTGCCATCCAAGGAAGCACAGATACGCAGTATTTT; CDR3aa: CAIQGSTDTQYF
v_gene: TRBV6-2/TRBV6-3; j_gene: TRBJ2-1; d_gene: TRBD2; abundance: few; CDR3nt: TGTGCCAGCATGCCGGGACTAGCGGGATCGGATGAGCAGTTCTTC; CDR3aa: CASMPGLAGSDEQFF
v_gene: TRBV5-1; j_gene: TRBJ2-3; d_gene: NA; abundance: many; CDR3nt: TGCGCCAGCAGCTTGGTAAAGGAAGCGGATACGCAGTATTTT; CDR3aa: CASSLVKEADTQYF
v_gene: TRBV5-1; j_gene: TRBJ2-5; d_gene: NA; abundance: NA; CDR3nt: TGCGCCAGCTCCCGGATACCGAGGCAGGGGTCAGGGGAGACCCAGTACTTC; CDR3aa: CASSRIPRQGSGETQYF
v_gene: TRBV27; j_gene: TRBJ2-3; d_gene: NA; abundance: many; CDR3nt: TGTGCCAGCAGTTTCGGGGGAGGGGGATCAGATACGCAGTATTTT; CDR3aa: CASSFGGGGSDTQYF
v_gene: TRBV18; j_gene: TRBJ2-7; d_gene: TRBD2; abundance: NA; CDR3nt: TGTGCCAGCTCTTCCTCGGGGACTAGCGGTTCCTACGAGCAGTACTTC; CDR3aa: CASSSSGTSGSYEQYF
v_gene: TRBV24-1; j_gene: TRBJ1-5; d_gene: NA; abundance: many; CDR3nt: TGTGCCACCAGTGAATTGGGGGTGCATCAGCCCCAGCATTTT; CDR3aa: CATSELGVHQPQHF
v_gene: TRBV7-9; j_gene: TRBJ2-7; d_gene: TRBD2; abundance: NA; CDR3nt: TGTGCCAGCAGCTTAATTAGCGGGATTTCTGGGGAGCAGTACTTC; CDR3aa: CASSLISGISGEQYF
v_gene: TRBV18; j_gene: TRBJ2-3; d_gene: NA; abundance: many; CDR3nt: TGTGCCAGCTCACGACAGGATCTGGCGACGCAGTATTTT; CDR3aa: CASSRQDLATQYF
v_gene: TRBV20-1; j_gene: TRBJ2-7; d_gene: NA; abundance: many; CDR3nt: TGCAGCTGTCCAGCAGCGGATAGCTCCTACGAGCAGTACTTC; CDR3aa: CSCPAADSSYEQYF
v_gene: TRBV28; j_gene: TRBJ1-2; d_gene: TRBD1; abundance: NA; CDR3nt: TGTGCCAGCAGACGGGGACAGAACTATGGCTACACCTTC; CDR3aa: CASRRGQNYGYTF
v_gene: TRBV19; j_gene: TRBJ2-3; d_gene: NA; abundance: NA; CDR3nt: TGTGCCAGTAGCGGGATTGGAGGCACAGATACGCAGTATTTT; CDR3aa: CASSGIGGTDTQYF
v_gene: TRBV10-3; j_gene: TRBJ1-2; d_gene: TRBD1; abundance: NA; CDR3nt: TGTGCCATCAGTGACGGGACAGGCCTAGGTAACACCTTC; CDR3aa: CAISDGTGLGNTF
v_gene: TRBV30; j_gene: TRBJ2-5; d_gene: TRBD2; abundance: many; CDR3nt: TGTGCCGGCGGATTTGGGACTAGCGAGACGGTAGAGACCCAGTACTTC; CDR3aa: CAGGFGTSETVETQYF
v_gene: TRBV4-2; j_gene: TRBJ2-1; d_gene: TRBD2; abundance: many; CDR3nt: TGTGCCAGCAGCCAAGAGGAAAGGGACTACTCCTACAATGAGCAGTTCTTC; CDR3aa: CASSQEERDYSYNEQFF
v_gene: TRBV4-1; j_gene: TRBJ1-2; d_gene: NA; abundance: NA; CDR3nt: TGCGCCAGCAGCCAGGGGACAAATCAAAACTATGGCTACACCTTC; CDR3aa: CASSQGTNQNYGYTF
v_gene: TRBV18; j_gene: TRBJ1-1; d_gene: TRBD1; abundance: many; CDR3nt: TGTGCCAGCTCACCACGGGTCGACAGGGGGAACACTGAAGCTTTCTTT; CDR3aa: CASSPRVDRGNTEAFF
v_gene: TRBV7-9; j_gene: TRBJ2-7; d_gene: NA; abundance: many; CDR3nt: TGTGCCAGCAGCTTTTTCCTCGATGGGTCTCCCGCGGGCTACGAGCAGTACTTC; CDR3aa: CASSFFLDGSPAGYEQYF